The 15 T cell receptor beta chains below were found in one sample sequenced in a study of blood T cell repertoires in COVID-19. The method was immunoSEQ multiplex PCR; TCRdb's version includes in-frame clones alone and lacks a portion of them. Among roughly 160,000 clones listed, roughly 84% were seen once. The sequenced sample consisted of peripheral blood. The receptors here all came from a man aged 35-49 years with acute or convalescent COVID-19.

CDR3 sequence reads: CASSYGRNYEQYF. Here the CDR3 DNA reads TGTGCCAGCAGTTACGGGCGAAACTACGAGCAGTACTTC. J is TRBJ2-7 and V is TRBV6-5; D not resolved. Germline assignment: CDR1 MNHEY and CDR2 SVGAGI. The V gene lost 2 bases and the J gene lost 3 bases, with 8 bases spanning the gap. This CDR3 is 13 amino acids long.

The chain couples TRBV5-1 to TRBJ2-7; D gene unclear. Trimming left V 9 bases short and J 6 bases short, with 16 bases between. The CDR3 totals 12 residues. From germline, CDR1 is SGHRS and CDR2 YFSETQ. The CDR3 sequence is CATSDLSGEQYF. Here the CDR3 DNA reads TGCGCCACCTCAGACTTGTCGGGCGAGCAGTACTTC.

CDR3 region: CASSLGRADNEQFF. As DNA, the CDR3 is TGCGCCAGCAGCTTAGGGCGAGCGGACAATGAGCAGTTCTTC. The chain carries TRBV5-1 and TRBJ2-1, with a weak D call TRBD2 (5 bases). Germline V gene data show CDR1 as SGHRS and CDR2 as YFSETQ. CDR3 length: 14 residues. The V gene lost 2 bases and the J gene lost 5 bases, with 11 bases spanning the gap.

The V gene is TRBV28, the J gene TRBJ2-7, with 8 nucleotides matching TRBD1. J gave up 2 bases and V 6 bases, and 9 bases lay outside the gene matches. The CDR3 sequence is 15 residues long. Per germline, CDR1 MDHEN and CDR2 SYDVKM. CDR3 bases: TGTGCCAGCAGAGCAACAGGGGGGAGAACCTACGAGCAGTACTTC. Its protein product is CASRATGGRTYEQYF.

This chain joins TRBV6-5 and TRBJ1-2, with 8 bases aligning to TRBD1. Germline CDR1 MNHEY, CDR2 SVGAGI. This CDR3 region has 13 residues. V gave up 5 bases and J gave up 4 bases; unmatched junction bases: 3. The CDR3 region is CASSLTGVYGYTF. The CDR3 bases are TGTGCCAGCAGTCTGACAGGGGTCTATGGCTACACCTTC.

V usage is TRBV7-9 and J usage is TRBJ1-6; 7 bases fit TRBD1. The V and J ends lost 1 base and 7 bases, in that order; junction bases with no gene match: 1. The CDR3 sequence is 14 residues long. Germline-derived CDR1 and CDR2 are SEHNR and FQNEAQ (reference sequence). CDR3 loop: CASSLDRGNSPLHF. CDR3 coding DNA: TGTGCCAGCAGCTTAGACAGGGGCAATTCACCCCTCCACTTT. Variable domain in full (rest from reference TRBV7-9 and TRBJ1-6): DTGVSQNPRHKITKRGQNVTFRCDPISEHNRLYWYRQTLGQGPEFLTYFQNEAQLEKSRLLSDRFSAERPKGSFSTLEIQRTEQGDSAMYLCASSLDRGNSPLHFGNGTRLTVT.

This clone was counted a single time. J is TRBJ1-6 and V is TRBV19, with 9 bases fitting TRBD1. The J segment lost 7 bases and the V segment lost 8 bases, leaving 6 bases of the junction unmatched. CDR3 length equals 14 residues. The germline V gene encodes CDR1 LNHDA and CDR2 SQIVND (reference sequence). The CDR3 DNA reads as TGTGCCAGTGCCCTGGGGACAGGGAATTCACCCCTCCACTTT. The encoded protein is CASALGTGNSPLHF.

This clone was observed once. V gene TRBV28 combines with J gene TRBJ2-5; TRBD2 matches 14 bases. V gave up 6 bases and J gave up 4 bases; unmatched junction bases: 7. The CDR3 is 16 amino acids. Looked up from germline, CDR1 is MDHEN and CDR2 is SYDVKM. The CDR3 nucleotides read TGTGCCAGCAGATATGGACTAGCGGGGGGCGGAGAGACCCAGTACTTC. Translation: CASRYGLAGGGETQYF.

The chain couples TRBV2 to TRBJ1-2; possibly TRBD1 for D (6 bases). This CDR3 has 13 amino acids. The ends were cut back, 7 bases at V and 6 bases at J, with 15 bases in the middle. CDR1 SNHLY and CDR2 FYNNEI come from the germline V gene. CDR3 protein: CASMGGLGNGYTF. As DNA, the CDR3 is TGTGCCAGCATGGGGGGGCTAGGGAATGGCTACACCTTC.

This chain's CDR3 is CASSSRQGINEKLFF. The CDR3 region has the DNA TGTGCCAGCAGCTCACGACAGGGGATAAATGAAAAACTGTTTTTT. The rearrangement joins TRBV7-9 to TRBJ1-4; 8 nucleotides line up with TRBD1. With V trimmed by 4 bases and J by 5 bases, 6 bases remained unmatched. Per the germline V gene, CDR1 is SEHNR and CDR2 is FQNEAQ (reference sequence). The CDR3 is 15 amino acids.

This clone was counted once. The chain links TRBV5-6 to TRBJ1-4, with a weak D call TRBD1 (5 bases). CDR3 length: 14 residues. V was pared by 4 bases and J by 7 bases, with 14 bases between. Germline CDR1 is SGHDT and CDR2 is YYEEEE. The CDR3 region has the DNA TGTGCCAGCAGCCACAGCGGGGGGGGTGAAAAACTGTTTTTT. As protein: CASSHSGGGEKLFF.

This clone showed up just a few times. The chain has TRBV6-5 and TRBJ1-2; 8 nucleotides align to TRBD1. V shed 4 bases and J 7 bases; nucleotides not matched to a gene: 5. CDR1 MNHEY and CDR2 SVGAGI come from the germline V gene. The CDR3 length is 13 residues. The CDR3 spells CASSSGQGRGYTF. The DNA for the CDR3 is TGTGCCAGCAGTTCCGGACAGGGTCGTGGCTACACCTTC.

This sequence joins TRBV3-1 (or the pseudogene TRBV3-2) and TRBJ1-6, with TRBD1 matching 7 bases. Germline lookup yields CDR1 LGHDT and CDR2 YNNKEL (reference sequence). With 1 base clipped from V and 8 bases from J, the junction kept 5 bases outside the gene matches. The CDR3 contains 15 residues. Written as DNA, the CDR3 is TGTGCCAGCAGCCAAGTCATGCAGGGGGATTCACCCCTCCACTTT. It codes for CASSQVMQGDSPLHF.

The chain uses TRBV11-3 and TRBJ2-5, with TRBD1 identical over 9 bases. Germline V gives CDR1 SGHNT, CDR2 YENEEA. The CDR3 consists of 17 residues. V shed 1 base, J shed 5 bases, and the junction held 11 bases outside the gene matches. CDR3 protein: CASSLGRTGGLWETQYF. The CDR3 coding sequence is TGTGCCAGCAGCTTAGGTCGCACAGGGGGCTTGTGGGAGACCCAGTACTTC.

This rearrangement joins TRBV3-1 (or the pseudogene TRBV3-2) to TRBJ1-2; 7 bases line up with TRBD1. The CDR3 loop spans 15 amino acids. V shed 4 bases, J shed 1 base, and the junction held 6 bases outside the gene matches. CDR1 and CDR2 (germline): LGHDT, YNNKEL (reference sequence). DNA for the CDR3: TGTGCCAGCAGCCGCCACGACAGGGTTAACTATGGCTACACCTTC. Protein: CASSRHDRVNYGYTF.